A single T cell receptor (beta chain) is shown here with its context. Its matching antigen is unknown. This specimen comes from a study of CXCR3-negative and CXCR3-positive naive CD8 T cells. Study conclusions and caveats: The study found more hydrophobic TRB CDR3s in CXCR3-positive naive cells than in CXCR3-negative naive cells. Sequencing showed both naive subsets with comparably high diversity, and memory CD8+ cells much lower.

UMI-labeled 5' RACE yielded the TRB cDNA libraries. Following a re-call of the 5' RACE reads, TCRdb has one entry per CDR3 protein and lacks DNA. The sample has approximately 120,000 distinct CDR3 sequences, and its top ten clones hold about 0.34%. This CDR3 is built from 14 residues. Germline values: CDR1 SGHRS, CDR2 YFSETQ. At roughly 300,000 cells each, triplicate sorts were carried out for each CD8+ T cell subset. Naive CD8+ T cells displayed a CD45RO-CCR7+CD27+CD95- phenotype. The chain joins TRBV5-1 to TRBJ1-1. The TCR was taken from a human donor in good health. Some clones in this sample may be carry-over from other donors' samples. Sequencing used naive CXCR3+ CD8+ T cells from blood. Subset indicated: CD45RO-CCR7+CD27+CD95- naive CD8+ T cells expressing CXCR3 (TNR3+). CDR3 sequence: CASSLYGQNTEAFF.